This T cell receptor beta chain was sequenced during a study of cytomegalovirus exposure and HLA in healthy donors (dated 2017 in TCRdb). Broadly, across the study: An earlier analysis of roughly 570 of the donors reported about 280 Gb of sequence data and 117 million unique TCR beta sequences obtained from about 180 million T cells. The number of donors typed differed by locus, with roughly 629-640 for A, B, C, DRB1 and DQB1, around 500 for DQA1, about 610 for DPA1, and over 400 for DPB1. A separate validation cohort of roughly 120 different subjects was used in addition to the approximately 700-subject first cohort. In a later genetic analysis, genome-wide SNP genotypes for about 65% of the roughly 670 donors were used, and that subset was treated as a discovery cohort. Every repertoire in the discovery cohort had been generated on one and the same sequencing platform. In the later analysis, no new phenotypic data were used to find candidate immune exposures; instead, reliance was placed on TCR beta sequences and their occurrence across donors. Of the roughly 410 genotyped donors, more than 75% were placed in the genetic ancestry cluster associated with self-reported Caucasian donors. An earlier analysis of around 640 of the donors used high-throughput TCR beta sequencing to judge whether each TCR beta V gene segment behaved as functional or pseudogenic. Four or five DR-DQ haplotypes were treated as single units for association and clustering because of strong linkage in the cohort. Using immunosequencing, the study profiled T cell repertoires from about 620 subjects and related those repertoires to cytomegalovirus serostatus. High-throughput TCR immunosequencing, statistical association of individual TCRs with disease status, and machine learning were combined to predict cytomegalovirus infection status. On average, around 200,000 unique TCR beta nucleotide sequences were sequenced per donor among roughly 430 genotyped donors of the cohort, with roughly 18% of those sequences being non-productive. HLA typing covered class I and class II loci at four-digit resolution. Donor age, sex, ethnicity and CMV serostatus were compiled alongside the repertoire data. An early release covering 550 to 700 HLA-typed donors comprised about 300 gigabases of sequencing data and roughly 86 million unique TCR sequences. The study was designed to test whether signatures of past pathogen exposure could be identified by cataloging public T cell receptors. To study patterns of TCR occurrence, a later analysis re-analyzed previously published TCR beta repertoires from hundreds of donors and added high-resolution HLA genotyping.

Findings and caveats that apply to the study as a whole: Seventeen rarely observed V segments, including chromosome 9 orphons, were excluded from the earlier analysis of approximately 500 of the donors because counts were too low. The only immune exposure information available for the cohort was CMV serostatus. Most TCR sequences were seen in very few donors, while some public TCRs were found in many individuals. The study listed approximately 150 TCR beta chains as associated with cytomegalovirus. According to a later analysis, TCR association rates differed among HLA loci, with DRB1 alleles showing the most associated TCRs and HLA-C alleles showing the fewest. At a false discovery rate of 0.05, a later analysis linked some 17,000 TCR beta sequences to specific HLA alleles. Presence/absence analyses assumed roughly uniform sequencing depth across donors, an assumption that may not hold. In a later analysis, HLA-associated TCR beta chains showed more clonal expansion and lower generation probabilities than non-associated chains that were equally common. V-gene and J-gene trimming of TCR beta chains was associated with a missense DCLRE1C variant in a later genetic analysis, and the association was replicated in an independent cohort. Because HLA typing was unavailable for some donors at each locus, only the typed subset was used in association tests. According to a later analysis, parvovirus B19, influenza, CMV and Epstein-Barr virus appeared linked to several top co-occurrence clusters. In an earlier analysis of over 550 of the donors, most TCR beta V segments were observed in productive rearrangements about 87% or about 30% of the time, broadly matching IMGT annotations. According to the authors, the approach could potentially be generalized to other disease states and immunological phenotypes. A cluster of highly shared sequence variants was judged likely to be a technical artifact of the sequencing pipeline. A further reported finding was that TCR beta sequences accurately predicted the HLA-A and HLA-B alleles for most subjects in the first cohort. Correlated functional status among segregating V segments might be attributable to linkage disequilibrium, but an unknown experimental factor could not be ruled out. In this cohort, only TCR beta chains were sequenced, and detectable features were limited by the absence of alpha or paired-chain data. In vitro tests confirmed that three of the cytomegalovirus-associated TCR beta chains recognize cytomegalovirus antigens. When HLA alleles, especially DR and DQ, strongly co-occurred, TCR associations were difficult to assign to individual alleles. Compared with the approximately 700-donor mean, donors in an Asian-associated ancestry cluster had fewer N-insertions in productive TCRs, according to a later genetic analysis. Cytomegalovirus status was reported to be diagnosed by the classifier with high specificity and sensitivity in both the original and validation cohorts. In a later analysis, most CMV-associated TCR beta chains were found to appear HLA-restricted, with HLA associations seemingly driven largely by CMV exposure. Some IMGT-functional V segments, including TRBV6-2 and TRBV6-3, could not be told apart with the 87-base-pair reads, so those segments were excluded.

The CDR3 runs 13 residues from the cysteine to the phenylalanine. Of the read, only the CDR3 DNA is kept; its 39 bases are in frame from base 1. Reading the germline V gene gives CDR1 SGHRS and CDR2 YFSETQ. V and J are truncated by 1 base and 3 bases respectively, leaving an intervening sequence of 8 bases. The method was the immunoSEQ multiplex PCR assay. A mixture of 60 forward primers for TCR Vbeta segments and 13 reverse primers for TCR Jbeta segments was used in the multiplex PCR. Amplification of the CDR3 region of rearranged TCR beta genes was performed with a multiplex PCR assay on genomic DNA. The Illumina HiSeq System was used to sequence the amplified TCR beta libraries as 87-base-pair reads. On the study's bioinformatics: Across the 500 to 750 repertoires, a later analysis counted some 80 million unique TCR beta chains, roughly 11 million of which were shared by at least two donors. Raw reads were error-corrected and collapsed into unique sequences by a nearest-neighbor algorithm in which closely related sequences were merged to remove PCR and sequencing errors. Alignment of CDR3 sequences to IMGT reference sequences was used to assign V, D and J gene segments. Each retained sequence needed at least a six-nucleotide match to both a V gene segment and a J gene segment. A rearrangement was called productive if the CDR3 had no stop codons and remained in frame with V and J, and every other rearrangement was called non-productive. CDR3 was defined according to IMGT convention as the region running from the second conserved V-encoded cysteine to the conserved J-encoded phenylalanine. The earlier analysis of roughly 590 of the donors excluded any sequence lacking an unambiguous match to a single V gene segment. In an earlier analysis of approximately 590 of the donors, a V segment was called functional when productive rearrangements were above 56.7%, and segregating when the standard deviation between donors exceeded 5%. A statistical classification framework was built for diagnosing cytomegalovirus status from the catalog of TCR beta chain sequences. In a later analysis, V and J genes were assigned by comparing TCR nucleotide sequences against IMGT/GENE-DB human TR gene sequences. In a later analysis, CDR3 sequences and most-parsimonious VDJ recombination scenarios were assigned using the TCRdist pipeline. In a later analysis, each TCR beta chain was defined by its CDR3 amino acid sequence together with its V-gene family, and reads lacking a unique V-gene family were excluded. As a way to deal with suspected cross-contamination and a sequencing artifact, a later analysis dropped under 600 nucleotide sequences that were highly shared and had low generation probability. A later analysis calculated a clonal expansion index for each public chain from normalized within-repertoire ranks of inferred template counts. In a later analysis, generation probabilities were computed with a VDJ recombination model fitted to out-of-frame rearrangements, and the resulting probabilities were checked against IGoR. A later analysis scored TCR-TCR, TCR-HLA and TCR-CMV co-occurrence with hypergeometric tests, applying a repertoire-size bias correction to TCR pairs. False discovery rates were estimated in a later analysis by permuting HLA or CMV assignments 20 times. In a later analysis, co-occurring TCRs were grouped using DBSCAN, with TCRdist sequence similarity added in when clustering inside HLA-allele-positive subsets. Co-occurrence clustering excluded repertoires with fewer than 30,000 or more than 120,000 public chains, plus five with anomalous nucleotide sharing. TCRdb carries this immuneACCESS record with in-frame sequences only. Its versions omit some clonotypes, under half of them owing to an unresolved V gene in the studies checked, with the rest unexplained. V, J and clone size were drawn from that table, and D and trimming were deduced from the DNA. For this sample the table gives about 130,000 clones, of which 79% were detected only once. 6.5% of the sample lies in the top ten.

About this clone itself: Its antigen has not been determined. No clone much larger than this one lies a single base away; base qualities are absent.

In total, over 600 healthy bone marrow donors made up the cohort. All cohort members were sampled while nominally healthy, although unrecorded immune exposures were likely present. The donor tested CMV seropositive, placing the donor among the approximately 290 seropositive members of the cohort. Each donor provided a peripheral blood sample, and peripheral blood mononuclear cells were used for TCR beta sequencing. The Qiagen DNeasy Blood Extraction Kit was used to extract genomic DNA from the blood cell samples. This sequence was found in a man aged 40-49 years in good health and CMV-seropositive. The V and J segments used are TRBV5-1 and TRBJ2-7; no confident D gene assignment can be made. Sequencing was performed on PBMCs. The nucleotide sequence is TGCGCCAGCAGCTTGACACGGAGCTACGAGCAGTACTTC. It specifies CASSLTRSYEQYF.